This T cell receptor (beta chain) derives from a study of cytomegalovirus exposure and HLA in healthy donors. A note on this clone: The antigen remains unidentified.

The primer mix had 60 Vbeta and 13 Jbeta primers. TCRdb's copy holds only in-frame clones and misses some; the assay was immunoSEQ multiplex PCR. Here the sample table reports 35,000 to 50,000 clones. Regarding the study as a whole: In a later analysis, TCR beta V- and J-gene trimming was associated with a missense DCLRE1C variant. As a later analysis revealed, most CMV-associated TCR beta chains appeared HLA-restricted. TRBV6-2, TRBV6-3 and some other V segments were excluded as indistinguishable.

After removal of 7 bases from V and 3 bases from J, the junction contained 5 bases not matched to a gene. The CDR3 length is 13 residues. Germline V gives CDR1 MNHNS, CDR2 SASEGT. The sequencing sample was made of PBMCs. The TCR comes from a woman aged 25 to 45 in good health and CMV-seropositive. The rearrangement joins TRBV6-1 to TRBJ1-2, with 7 bases fitting TRBD1. The CDR3 nucleotides are TGTGCCAGCACTAGGACAGGCGACTATGGCTACACCTTC. It encodes CASTRTGDYGYTF.